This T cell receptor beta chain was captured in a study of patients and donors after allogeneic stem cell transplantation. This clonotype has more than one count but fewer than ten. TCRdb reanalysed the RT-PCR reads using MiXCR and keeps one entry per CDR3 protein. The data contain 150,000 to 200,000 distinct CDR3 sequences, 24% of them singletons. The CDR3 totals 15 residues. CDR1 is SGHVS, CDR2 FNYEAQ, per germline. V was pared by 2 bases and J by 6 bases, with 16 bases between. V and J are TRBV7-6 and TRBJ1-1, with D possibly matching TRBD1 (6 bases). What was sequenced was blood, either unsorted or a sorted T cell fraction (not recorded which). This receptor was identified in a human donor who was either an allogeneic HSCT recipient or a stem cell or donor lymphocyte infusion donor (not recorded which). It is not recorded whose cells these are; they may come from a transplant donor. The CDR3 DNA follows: TGTGCCAGCAGCTTATTGACAGGAGCTGGGGCTGAAGCTTTCTTT. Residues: CASSLLTGAGAEAFF.